The text below deals with one T cell receptor (beta chain). Its cognate antigen is unknown. This CDR3 contains 14 residues. V was clipped by 0 bases and J by 2 bases, with 7 bases between them. Germline V gives CDR1 LGHNA, CDR2 YNFKEQ. No progression to ophthalmopathy during 18 months of follow-up defined stable disease. The data are from a study of T cells in Graves' hyperthyroidism and ophthalmopathy. Study-level background: Prior to any treatment, at the point of initial diagnosis, peripheral blood was collected.

Amplification of TCR beta CDR3 regions was performed using RNA transcripts as template. HTBI primers were used for first-round RT-PCR of the TCR CDR3. TCRdb ran MiXCR on the multiplex PCR reads and lists one entry per CDR3 protein. This repertoire shows fewer than 600,000 distinct CDR3 sequences, 12% to 15% found once; its top ten account for approximately 14%. Study-wide findings and caveats: Ophthalmopathy was predicted by the model a median of approximately 6 months ahead of onset. Clonotypes that were expanded in thyroid above 0.001 mostly appeared in blood too.

This TCR derives from a middle-aged woman with Graves' hyperthyroidism. This chain joins TRBV4-2 and TRBJ2-5; D is uncertain. Sequences were obtained from blood. The CDR3 coding sequence is TGTGCCAGCAGCCAAGATCCAAAGCAAGAGACCCAGTACTTC. Protein sequence: CASSQDPKQETQYF.